This paragraph covers one TCR beta chain sequence. These data are taken from a study of blood T cell repertoires in COVID-19. Study-wide context: T cells, B-cell-depleted T cells, or PBMCs provided the cDNA or gDNA that served as material.

The CDR3 covers 13 residues. From germline, CDR1 is SGHAT and CDR2 FQNNGV. The V and J ends lost 3 bases and 3 bases respectively, with 9 bases between them. Clones were read by immunoSEQ multiplex PCR, and TCRdb kept only the in-frame ones, dropping some. The data show about 160,000 clones, approximately 92% seen once. The chain combines TRBV11-2 with TRBJ2-7; perhaps TRBD1 as D (6 bases). This receptor was obtained from a woman in her fifties or sixties with acute or convalescent COVID-19. Sequencing was performed on peripheral blood. The CDR3 reads CASSFGTNYEQYF. The CDR3 DNA reads TGTGCCAGCAGCTTCGGGACAAACTACGAGCAGTACTTC.